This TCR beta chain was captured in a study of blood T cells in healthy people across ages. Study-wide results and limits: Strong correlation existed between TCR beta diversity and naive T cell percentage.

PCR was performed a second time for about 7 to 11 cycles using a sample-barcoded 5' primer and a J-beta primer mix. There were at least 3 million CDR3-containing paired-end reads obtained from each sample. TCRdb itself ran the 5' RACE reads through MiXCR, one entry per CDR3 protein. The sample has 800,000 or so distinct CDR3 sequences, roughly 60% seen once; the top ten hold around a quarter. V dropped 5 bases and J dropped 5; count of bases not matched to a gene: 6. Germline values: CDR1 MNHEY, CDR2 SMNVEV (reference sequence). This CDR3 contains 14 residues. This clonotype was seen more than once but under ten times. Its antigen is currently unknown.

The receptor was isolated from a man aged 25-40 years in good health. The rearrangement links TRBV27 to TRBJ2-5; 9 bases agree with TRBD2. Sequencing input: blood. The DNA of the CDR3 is TGTGCCAGCAGTGAGCTAGCGGGGAGGGAGACCCAGTACTTC. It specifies CASSELAGRETQYF.